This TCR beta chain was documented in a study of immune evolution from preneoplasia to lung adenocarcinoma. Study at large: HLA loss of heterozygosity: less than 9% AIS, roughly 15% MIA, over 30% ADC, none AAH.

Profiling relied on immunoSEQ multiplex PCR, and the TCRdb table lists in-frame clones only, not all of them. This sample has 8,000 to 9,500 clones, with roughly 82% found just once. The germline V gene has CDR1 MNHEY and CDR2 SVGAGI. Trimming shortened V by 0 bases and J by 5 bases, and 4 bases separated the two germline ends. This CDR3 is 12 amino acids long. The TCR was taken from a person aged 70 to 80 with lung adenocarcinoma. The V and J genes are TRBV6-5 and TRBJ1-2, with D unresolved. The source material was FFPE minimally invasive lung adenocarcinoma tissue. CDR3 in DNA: TGTGCCAGCAGTTACTCAGGGTATGGCTACACCTTC. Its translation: CASSYSGYGYTF.